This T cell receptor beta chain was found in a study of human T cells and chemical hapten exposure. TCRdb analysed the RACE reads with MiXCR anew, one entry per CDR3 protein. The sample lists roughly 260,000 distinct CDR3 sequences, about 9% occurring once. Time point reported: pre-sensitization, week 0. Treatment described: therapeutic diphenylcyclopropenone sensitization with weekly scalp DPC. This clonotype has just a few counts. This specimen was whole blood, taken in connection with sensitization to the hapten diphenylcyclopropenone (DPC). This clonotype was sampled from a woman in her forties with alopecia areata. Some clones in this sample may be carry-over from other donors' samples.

In DNA, the CDR3 is TGTGCCATCAGCCGACTAGCGGGAGGGGCAGATACGCAGTATTTT. Protein sequence: CAISRLAGGADTQYF. The rearrangement links TRBV10-3 to TRBJ2-3; 14 nucleotides match TRBD2. The ends lost 6 bases at V and 4 bases at J; junction bases unmatched: 3. The CDR3 is 15 amino acids. Germline lookup yields CDR1 ENHRY and CDR2 SYGVKD.